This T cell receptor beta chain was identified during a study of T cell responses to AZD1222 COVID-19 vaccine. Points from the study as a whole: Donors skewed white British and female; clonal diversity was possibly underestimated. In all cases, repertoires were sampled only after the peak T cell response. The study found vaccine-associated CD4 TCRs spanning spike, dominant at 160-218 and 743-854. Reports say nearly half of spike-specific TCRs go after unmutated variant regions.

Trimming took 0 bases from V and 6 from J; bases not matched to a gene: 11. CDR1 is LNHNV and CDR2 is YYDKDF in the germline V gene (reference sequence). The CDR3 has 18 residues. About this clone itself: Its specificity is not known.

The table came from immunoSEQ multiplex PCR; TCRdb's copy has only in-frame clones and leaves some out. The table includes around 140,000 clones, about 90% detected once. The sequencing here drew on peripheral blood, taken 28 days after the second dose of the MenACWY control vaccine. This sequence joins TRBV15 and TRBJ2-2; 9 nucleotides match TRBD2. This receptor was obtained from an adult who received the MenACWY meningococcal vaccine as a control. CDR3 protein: CATSRDTAGGSQAGELFF. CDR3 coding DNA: TGTGCCACCAGCAGAGATACAGCGGGGGGCTCACAGGCCGGGGAGCTGTTTTTT.